This is a list of T cell receptor beta chains from one sample in a study of T cell responses to AZD1222 COVID-19 vaccine. Produced via immunoSEQ multiplex PCR; TCRdb's table is partial and in-frame only. The data show around 160,000 clones, roughly 89% seen once. The source material was peripheral blood, sampled on day 0 of AZD1222 vaccination. The receptors derive from an adult in good health. CDR3s leave out the opening cysteine and the closing phenylalanine or tryptophan.

CDR3 protein	V gene	J gene
ASSETSGPTDTQY	TRBV28	TRBJ2-3
ASSLTTGNYGYT	TRBV5-1	TRBJ1-2
ASSYRLDMGEQY	TRBV7-2	TRBJ2-7
ASLSPSGNTGELF	TRBV28	TRBJ2-2
ASSLDPRQGYNSPLH	TRBV5-6	TRBJ1-6
ASSLSGGSYNEQF	TRBV7-3	TRBJ2-1
ASTEGLGNQPQH	TRBV28	TRBJ1-5
ASSQGSYEQY	TRBV14	TRBJ2-7
ASSPTGGINQPQH	TRBV6-2/TRBV6-3	TRBJ1-5
ASSSRQGRNEQF	TRBV28	TRBJ2-1
ASAYQETQY	TRBV2	TRBJ2-5
ASSRCQDHGAGVTQY	TRBV23-1	TRBJ2-5
ASSNIGGETQY	TRBV2	TRBJ2-5
ASSIGAGNIQY	TRBV6-2/TRBV6-3	TRBJ2-4
ASSPRVGYT	TRBV28	TRBJ1-2
ASSRTSGSPYEQY	TRBV6-5	TRBJ2-7
AISESPFDSPLH	TRBV10-3	TRBJ1-6
ASSYSTPSYNSPLH	TRBV6-2/TRBV6-3	TRBJ1-6
ASSQASGDGNEQF	TRBV4-2	TRBJ2-1
ASFSRTIDEQY	TRBV28	TRBJ2-7
AISESRQGNYGYT	TRBV10-3	TRBJ1-2
ASSQAGVGSPLH	TRBV4-3	TRBJ1-6
ASSLNRRTLGANEKLF	TRBV27	TRBJ1-4
ASSQGTAGWAEQY	TRBV4-3	TRBJ2-7
ASSQEAGAGANYGYT	TRBV4-3	TRBJ1-2
ASAIYRGRRNTEAF	TRBV12-5	TRBJ1-1
ASSSDTTYEQY	TRBV12-3/TRBV12-4	TRBJ2-7
ASSLNAGENTEAF	TRBV11-2	TRBJ1-1